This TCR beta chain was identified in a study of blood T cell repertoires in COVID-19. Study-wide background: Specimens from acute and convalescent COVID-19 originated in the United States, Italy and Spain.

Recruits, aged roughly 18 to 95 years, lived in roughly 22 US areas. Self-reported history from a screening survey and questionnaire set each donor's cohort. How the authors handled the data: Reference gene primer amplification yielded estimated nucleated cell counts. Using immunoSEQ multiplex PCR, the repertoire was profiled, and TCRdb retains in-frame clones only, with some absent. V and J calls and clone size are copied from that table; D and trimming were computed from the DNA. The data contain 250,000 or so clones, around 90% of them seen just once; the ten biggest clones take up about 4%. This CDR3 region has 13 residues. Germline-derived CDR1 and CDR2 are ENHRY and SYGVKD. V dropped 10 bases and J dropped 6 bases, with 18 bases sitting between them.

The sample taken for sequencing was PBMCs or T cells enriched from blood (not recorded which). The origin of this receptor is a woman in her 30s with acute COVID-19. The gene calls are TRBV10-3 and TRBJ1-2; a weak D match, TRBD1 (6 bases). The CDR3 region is CATGTFLHNGYTF. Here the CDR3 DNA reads TGTGCCACTGGGACATTCCTGCATAATGGCTACACCTTC.